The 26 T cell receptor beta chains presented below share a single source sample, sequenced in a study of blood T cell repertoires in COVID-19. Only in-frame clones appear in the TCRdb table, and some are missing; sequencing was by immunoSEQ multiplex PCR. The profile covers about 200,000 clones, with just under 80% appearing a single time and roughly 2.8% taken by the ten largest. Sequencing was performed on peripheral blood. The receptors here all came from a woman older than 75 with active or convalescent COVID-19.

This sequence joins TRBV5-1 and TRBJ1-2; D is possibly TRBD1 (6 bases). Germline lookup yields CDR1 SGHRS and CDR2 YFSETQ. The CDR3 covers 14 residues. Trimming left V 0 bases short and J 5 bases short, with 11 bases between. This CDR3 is CASSLVGGAYGYTF. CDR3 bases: TGCGCCAGCAGCTTGGTAGGGGGGGCTTATGGCTACACCTTC.

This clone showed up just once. As DNA, the CDR3 is TGTGCCAGCACATTGGCAAGGACAGGAGAAAAACTGTTTTTT. Its protein product is CASTLARTGEKLFF. The rearrangement links TRBV6-5 to TRBJ1-4, with 7 nucleotides matching TRBD1. The J segment lost 8 bases and the V segment lost 7 bases, leaving 10 bases of the junction unmatched. The CDR3 runs 14 residues. Germline CDR1 is MNHEY and CDR2 is SVGAGI.

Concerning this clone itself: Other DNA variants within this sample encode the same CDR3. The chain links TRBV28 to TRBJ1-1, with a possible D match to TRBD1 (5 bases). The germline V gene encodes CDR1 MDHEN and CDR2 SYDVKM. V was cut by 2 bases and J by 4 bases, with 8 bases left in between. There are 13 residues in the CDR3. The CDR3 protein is CASSLRGGTEAFF. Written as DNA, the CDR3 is TGTGCCAGCAGTTTAAGGGGTGGCACTGAAGCTTTCTTT.

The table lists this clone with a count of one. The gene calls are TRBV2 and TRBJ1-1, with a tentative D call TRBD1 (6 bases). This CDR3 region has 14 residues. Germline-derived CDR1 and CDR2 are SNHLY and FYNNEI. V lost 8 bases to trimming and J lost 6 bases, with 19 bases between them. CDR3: CASGETNRVAEAFF. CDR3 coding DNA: TGTGCCAGCGGGGAGACCAACAGGGTCGCTGAAGCTTTCTTT.

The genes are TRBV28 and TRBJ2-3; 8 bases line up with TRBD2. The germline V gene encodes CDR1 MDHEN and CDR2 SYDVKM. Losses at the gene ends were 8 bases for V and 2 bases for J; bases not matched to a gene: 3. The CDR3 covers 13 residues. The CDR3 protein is CASSRGDTDTQYF. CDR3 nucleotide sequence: TGTGCCAGCTCGCGGGGGGACACAGATACGCAGTATTTT.

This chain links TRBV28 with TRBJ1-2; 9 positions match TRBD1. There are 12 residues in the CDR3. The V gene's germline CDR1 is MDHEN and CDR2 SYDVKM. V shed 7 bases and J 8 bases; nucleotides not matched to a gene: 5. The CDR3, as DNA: TGTGCCAGCACGGACAGGGGATGGGGCTACACCTTC. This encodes CASTDRGWGYTF.

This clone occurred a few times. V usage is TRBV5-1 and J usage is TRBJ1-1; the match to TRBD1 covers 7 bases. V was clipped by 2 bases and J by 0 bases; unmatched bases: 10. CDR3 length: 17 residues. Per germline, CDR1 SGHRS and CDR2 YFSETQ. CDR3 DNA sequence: TGCGCCAGCAGCTTATTATGGTCGGGACAGATGAACACTGAAGCTTTCTTT. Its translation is CASSLLWSGQMNTEAFF.

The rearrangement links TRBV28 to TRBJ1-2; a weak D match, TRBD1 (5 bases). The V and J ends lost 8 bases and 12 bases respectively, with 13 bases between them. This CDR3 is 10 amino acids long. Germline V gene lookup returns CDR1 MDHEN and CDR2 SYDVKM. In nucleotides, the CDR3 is TGTGCCAGCGGAACAGGTGGTCACACCTTC. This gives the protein CASGTGGHTF.

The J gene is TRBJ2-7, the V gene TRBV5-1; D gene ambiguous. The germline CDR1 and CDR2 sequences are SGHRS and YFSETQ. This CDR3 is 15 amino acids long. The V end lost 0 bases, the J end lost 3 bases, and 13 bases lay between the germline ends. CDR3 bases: TGCGCCAGCAGCTTGGTCCCTGGCCAGCGCTACGAGCAGTACTTC. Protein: CASSLVPGQRYEQYF.

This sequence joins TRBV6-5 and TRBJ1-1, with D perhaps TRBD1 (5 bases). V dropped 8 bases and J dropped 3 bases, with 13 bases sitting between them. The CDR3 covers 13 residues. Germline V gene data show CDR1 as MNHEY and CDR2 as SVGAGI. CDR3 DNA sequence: TGTGCCAGCCCGACCGGGGGGGACACTGAAGCTTTCTTT. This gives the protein CASPTGGDTEAFF.

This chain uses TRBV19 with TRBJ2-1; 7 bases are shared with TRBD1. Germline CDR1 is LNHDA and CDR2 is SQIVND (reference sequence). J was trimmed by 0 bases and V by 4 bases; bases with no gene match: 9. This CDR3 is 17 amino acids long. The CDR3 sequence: CASSRSGQLSSYNEQFF. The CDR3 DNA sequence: TGTGCCAGTAGTAGATCGGGACAGCTGAGCTCCTACAATGAGCAGTTCTTC. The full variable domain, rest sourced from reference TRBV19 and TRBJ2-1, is DGGITQSPKYLFRKEGQNVTLSCEQNLNHDAMYWYRQDPGQGLRLIYYSQIVNDFQKGDIAEGYSVSREKKESFPLTVTSAQKNPTAFYLCASSRSGQLSSYNEQFFGPGTRLTVL.

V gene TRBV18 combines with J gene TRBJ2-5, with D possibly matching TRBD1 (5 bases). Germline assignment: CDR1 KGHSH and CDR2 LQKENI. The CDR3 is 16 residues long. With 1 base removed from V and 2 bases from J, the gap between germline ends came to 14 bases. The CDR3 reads CASSPLGAAGQETQYF. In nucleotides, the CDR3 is TGTGCCAGCTCACCACTTGGGGCGGCAGGACAAGAGACCCAGTACTTC.

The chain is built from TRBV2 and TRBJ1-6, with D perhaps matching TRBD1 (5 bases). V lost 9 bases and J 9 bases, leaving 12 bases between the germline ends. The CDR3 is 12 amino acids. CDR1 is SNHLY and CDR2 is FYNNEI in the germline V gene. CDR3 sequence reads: CASSLGLSPLHF. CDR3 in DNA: TGTGCCAGTTCACTGGGGCTTTCACCCCTCCACTTT.

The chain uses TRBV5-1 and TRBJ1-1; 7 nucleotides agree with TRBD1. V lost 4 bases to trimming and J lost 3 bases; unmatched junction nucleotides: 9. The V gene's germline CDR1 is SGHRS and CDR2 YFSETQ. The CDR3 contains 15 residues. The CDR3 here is CASSPGQFMDTEAFF. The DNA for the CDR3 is TGCGCCAGCAGCCCGGGACAGTTCATGGACACTGAAGCTTTCTTT.

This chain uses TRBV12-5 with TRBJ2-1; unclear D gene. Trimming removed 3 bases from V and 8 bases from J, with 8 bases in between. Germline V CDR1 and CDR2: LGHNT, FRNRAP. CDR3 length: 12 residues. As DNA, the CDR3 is TGTGCTAGTGGTTTTAATTCGGATGAGCAGTTCTTC. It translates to CASGFNSDEQFF.

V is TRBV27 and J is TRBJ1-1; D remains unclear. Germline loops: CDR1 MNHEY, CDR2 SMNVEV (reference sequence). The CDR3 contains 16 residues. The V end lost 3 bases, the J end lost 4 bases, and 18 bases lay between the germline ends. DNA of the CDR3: TGTGCCAGCAGTTTTGGACTAGGCTCGGGGAGCACTGAAGCTTTCTTT. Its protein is CASSFGLGSGSTEAFF.

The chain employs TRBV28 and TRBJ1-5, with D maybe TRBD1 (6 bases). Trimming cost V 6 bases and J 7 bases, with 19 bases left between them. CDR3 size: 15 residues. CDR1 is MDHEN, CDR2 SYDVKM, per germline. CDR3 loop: CASSLRPRGGQPQHF. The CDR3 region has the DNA TGTGCCAGCAGCCTGAGACCCCGGGGGGGCCAGCCCCAGCATTTT.

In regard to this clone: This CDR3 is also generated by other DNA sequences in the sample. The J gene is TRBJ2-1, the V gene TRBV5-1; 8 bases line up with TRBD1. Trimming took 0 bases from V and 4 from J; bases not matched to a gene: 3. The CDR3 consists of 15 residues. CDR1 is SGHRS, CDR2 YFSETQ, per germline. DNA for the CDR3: TGCGCCAGCAGCTTGGGCACAGGGGGGTACAATGAGCAGTTCTTC. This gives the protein CASSLGTGGYNEQFF.

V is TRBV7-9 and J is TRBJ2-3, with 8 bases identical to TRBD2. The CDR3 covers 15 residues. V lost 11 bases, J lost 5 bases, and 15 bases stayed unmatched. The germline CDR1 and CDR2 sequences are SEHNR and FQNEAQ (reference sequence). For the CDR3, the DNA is TGTGCCGCACAGGGCGGGGGGAGATTGGAAGATACGCAGTATTTT. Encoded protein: CAAQGGGRLEDTQYF.

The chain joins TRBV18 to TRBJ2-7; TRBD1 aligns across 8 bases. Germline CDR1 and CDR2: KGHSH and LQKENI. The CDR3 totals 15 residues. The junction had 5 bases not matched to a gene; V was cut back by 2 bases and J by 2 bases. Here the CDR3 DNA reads TGTGCCAGCTCACCAGGGACAGGACGAGCCTACGAGCAGTACTTC. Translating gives CASSPGTGRAYEQYF. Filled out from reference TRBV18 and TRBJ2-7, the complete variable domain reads NAGVMQNPRHLVRRRGQEARLRCSPMKGHSHVYWYRQLPEEGLKFMVYLQKENIIDESGMPKERFSAEFPKEGPSILRIQQVVRGDSAAYFCASSPGTGRAYEQYFGPGTRLTVT.

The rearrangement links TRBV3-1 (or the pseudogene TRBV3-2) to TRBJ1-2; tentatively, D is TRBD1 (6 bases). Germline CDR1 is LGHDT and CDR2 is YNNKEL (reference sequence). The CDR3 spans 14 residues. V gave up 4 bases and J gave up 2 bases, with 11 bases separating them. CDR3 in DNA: TGTGCCAGCAGCCCGGCGGGGGCAAACTATGGCTACACCTTC. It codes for CASSPAGANYGYTF.

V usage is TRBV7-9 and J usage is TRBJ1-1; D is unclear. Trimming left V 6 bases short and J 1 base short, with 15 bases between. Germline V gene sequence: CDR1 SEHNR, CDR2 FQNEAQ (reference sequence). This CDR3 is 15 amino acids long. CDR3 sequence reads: CASRPEVAENTEAFF. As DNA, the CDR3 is TGTGCCAGCAGACCAGAGGTGGCAGAGAACACTGAAGCTTTCTTT.

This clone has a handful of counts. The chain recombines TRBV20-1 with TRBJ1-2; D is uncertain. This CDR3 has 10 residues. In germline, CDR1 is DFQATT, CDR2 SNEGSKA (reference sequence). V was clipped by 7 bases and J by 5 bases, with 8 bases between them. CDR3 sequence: CSVGGYGYTF. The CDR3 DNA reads TGCAGTGTCGGAGGGTATGGCTACACCTTC.

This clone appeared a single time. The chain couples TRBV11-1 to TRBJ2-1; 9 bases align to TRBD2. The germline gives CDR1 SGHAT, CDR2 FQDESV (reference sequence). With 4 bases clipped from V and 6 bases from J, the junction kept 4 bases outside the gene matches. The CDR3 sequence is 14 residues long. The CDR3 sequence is CASSSPGLANEQFF. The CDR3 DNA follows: TGTGCCAGCAGCTCACCGGGACTAGCCAATGAGCAGTTCTTC.

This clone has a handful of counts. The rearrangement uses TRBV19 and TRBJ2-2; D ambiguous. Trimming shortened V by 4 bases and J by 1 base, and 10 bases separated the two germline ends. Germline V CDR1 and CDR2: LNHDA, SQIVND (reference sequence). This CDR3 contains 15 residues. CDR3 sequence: CASSKPNRNTGELFF. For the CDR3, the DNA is TGTGCCAGTAGTAAGCCTAACAGGAACACCGGGGAGCTGTTTTTT.

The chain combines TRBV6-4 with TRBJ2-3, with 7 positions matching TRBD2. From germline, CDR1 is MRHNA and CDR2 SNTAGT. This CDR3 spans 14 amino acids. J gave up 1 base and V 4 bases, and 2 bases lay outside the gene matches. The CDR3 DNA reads TGTGCCAGCAGTGTGGCGGGGGGCACAGATACGCAGTATTTT. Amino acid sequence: CASSVAGGTDTQYF.